This record looks at one TCR beta chain sequence and its context. The antigen remains unidentified. The data were taken from a study of cytomegalovirus exposure and HLA in healthy donors. At the level of the study: A prior analysis found 95 million to 140 million unique TCR beta sequences from around 200 million T cells. Notes on the study in general: In a later analysis, at a false discovery rate of 0.05, about 15,000 TCR beta sequences were associated with HLA alleles. A previous analysis found most TCR beta V segments productive roughly 87% or roughly 30% of the time.

This CDR3 region has 16 residues. From germline, CDR1 is SEHNR and CDR2 FQNEAQ (reference sequence). Trimming removed 5 bases from V and 11 bases from J; junction bases left unmatched: 14. The PCR used 60 Vbeta and 13 Jbeta primers. Repertoires were generated with immunoSEQ multiplex PCR, while TCRdb's copy carries only in-frame clones and drops some. The repertoire holds some 97,000 clones, with approximately 81% as singletons. This sequence originates from a female donor in good health and CMV-seropositive. The sequencing input was PBMCs. V and J are TRBV7-9 and TRBJ1-4, with 10 positions matching TRBD1. DNA for the CDR3: TGTGCCAGCAGCACCCCGACAGGGGGCGAGAAGGGTAAACTGTTTTTT. This gives the protein CASSTPTGGEKGKLFF.